This TCR beta chain stems from a study of T cell clones after liver transplantation. On the study more broadly: TCRbeta sequencing after a pre-transplant mixed lymphocyte reaction identified graft-donor-reactive clones, later tracked in post-transplant blood. Until 12-24 months post-transplant, subjects got standard immunosuppression and no induction.

The repertoire was sequenced with immunoSEQ multiplex PCR; TCRdb's copy has only in-frame clones and lacks some. The data show roughly 100,000 clones, about 81% seen once. V lost 5 bases to trimming and J lost 7 bases; unmatched junction nucleotides: 12. The V gene's germline CDR1 is SGHTA and CDR2 FQGTGA. The CDR3 has 15 residues. In its sample, this clone was seen once. Sorting of unstimulated PBMCs yielded separate CD3+CD4+ and CD3+CD8+ fractions. The chain recombines TRBV7-3 with TRBJ2-3, with 7 nucleotides matching TRBD2. The origin of this receptor is a human donor who received a liver transplant. This sample comprised CD4+ T cells from blood, obtained before liver transplant. DNA for the CDR3: TGTGCCAGCAGCGCCGGACTAGGCTCATTTAATACGCAGTATTTT. Translating gives CASSAGLGSFNTQYF.